This T cell receptor (beta chain) was sequenced for a study of human T cells and chemical hapten exposure. Study summary: While the approximately 25-week study was under way, patients received diphenylcyclopropenone on the scalp every week.

The germline V gene encodes CDR1 MNHEY and CDR2 SVGAGI. V lost 2 bases and J 3 bases, leaving 14 bases between the germline ends. The CDR3 has 15 amino acids. The time point: pre-sensitization, week 0. Described treatment: therapeutic diphenylcyclopropenone sensitization with weekly scalp DPC. Unique molecular identifiers were attached to individual cDNA molecules during library preparation. Per the original methods: TCRs per sample had a median of around 96,000 and ranged from about 23,224 to 700,000. TCRdb ran MiXCR on the RACE reads and lists one entry per CDR3 protein. The V and J calls, along with clone size, are taken from TCRdb and not from the paper's own processing. The profile covers around 300,000 distinct CDR3 sequences, with 5.5% appearing a single time and around 8% taken by the ten largest.

The starting material was whole blood, obtained in connection with sensitization to the hapten diphenylcyclopropenone (DPC). The sequence came from a woman younger than 30 with alopecia areata. Some clones in this sample may be carry-over from other donors' samples. V is TRBV6-5 and J is TRBJ2-7; possibly TRBD1 or TRBD2 for D (6 bases each). For the CDR3, the DNA is TGTGCCAGCAGTTACCGGGAAGGAGGGGGCTACGAGCAGTACTTC. Translating it yields CASSYREGGGYEQYF.